This T cell receptor (beta chain) originates from a study of shared clonotypes between healthy human individuals (dated by TCRdb to 2018 to 2021). As for the study more broadly: The cohort comprised a couple of women and three men aged 18 to 49 years. Libraries were prepared and TCR repertoires were sequenced by different laboratories using diverse techniques, in order to increase sequencing depth and limit assay-specific biases. Each donor's leukapheresis produced roughly between roughly 0.85 and 9.5 billion PBMCs. To estimate repertoire size and how much clonotypes are shared between individuals, the study performed deep sequencing of blood TCR repertoires from 4 to 6 healthy adults. Per donor, three plates each were used for CD4 naive and CD4 memory, two for CD8 naive, and one for CD8 memory.

Comments on this clone: Its antigen is not yet known. No base quality information exists; no much larger clone differs at one position.

From the cysteine up to the phenylalanine, the CDR3 has a length of 16 residues. The entry retains the CDR3 DNA only, 48 bases that are in frame from base 1. The germline V gene sets CDR1 to MDHEN and CDR2 to SYDVKM. Cut back by 6 bases and 0 bases, the V and J ends lie 15 bases apart. TCR CDR3 regions were amplified from genomic DNA by multiplex PCR using the deep immunoSEQ assay. Genomic DNA extracted from each cell subset was distributed evenly over all wells of several immunoSEQ 96-well plates, and each plate served as one replicate. Each replicate PCR for sorted subsets received 150 to 250 ng genomic DNA, equal to tens of thousands of T cell genomes. Purified libraries were quantified with a Qubit 3.0 fluorometer, sized on a Bioanalyzer 2100, and re-quantified with the KAPA Library Quantification kit. A separate single-read 150-cycle Illumina NextSeq 550 flow cell was used to sequence each immunoSEQ 96-well plate. The original methods were these. Because the immunoSEQ output included only junctional sequences and no quality scores, the filtering could not be the same as the filtering used for full-length reads. To assign V/J genes and CDR3, sequences were annotated using PyIR, a Python wrapper for IgBLAST v1.9, with IMGT germline references. Reads were removed for weak V/J assignments (E-value above 1e-6), missing CDR3, stop codons, out-of-frame junctions, or ambiguous translated residues. V3J clonotypes were defined by identical inferred V gene, J gene, and CDR3 amino acid sequence. The percentage overlap between two repertoires was calculated by dividing the number of shared unique clonotypes by the size of the smaller repertoire. Richness of each repertoire was evaluated using RTK rarefaction, the Chao1 estimator, and Recon v2.1 estimates of unobserved clonotypes. OLGA was used to compute generation probabilities for all TCRbeta clonotypes that the gDNA method yielded from a handful of donors. Not all clones reach the TCRdb copy of this immuneACCESS table, which keeps in-frame sequences only. Checked studies attribute under half of the gap to unresolved V genes and leave the rest unexplained. The DNA was the basis for D and trimming; V, J and clone size are from that table. Present in this sample are some 2.3 million clones, approximately 95% of which were seen just once. The ten largest clonotypes hold approximately 0.4% of the sample.

Points the paper makes about the study in general: Across a few donors, approximately 4.6% of naive CD4, roughly 3.8% of naive CD8, about 2.3% of memory CD4, and around 0.4% of memory CD8 clonotypes were shared. Pairwise subsampling led to the expectation that sequencing depth would affect the degree of clonotype sharing among donors. Because the study included only a small number of donors, the genetic and exposure-history diversity represented was limited. Estimated clonotype richness was generally larger for naive than for memory subsets. Sampling was restricted to blood, and TCR repertoires in tissues likely differ from the TCR repertoires found in blood. Higher generation probabilities were observed for clonotypes shared by all four sorted-subset donors than for non-shared clonotypes. Incomplete sequencing was indicated by rarefaction of sorted-subset datasets, despite the large sequencing depth.

The donors were healthy, HIV-negative adults who had no recently reported acute infections or vaccinations. Every donor was a Caucasian adult living in Nashville, Tennessee, USA. CD4+ T cells were enriched by magnetic negative selection; naive cells were then positively selected on CD45RA, and the negative fraction formed the memory subset. Blood was collected by leukapheresis, and PBMCs were isolated by Ficoll-Histopaque density gradient centrifugation and then cryopreserved in liquid nitrogen vapor phase. Analytical flow cytometry was used to check the purity and quantity of every magnetically sorted T cell population. Each sorted fraction had its genomic DNA isolated and then quantified by UV absorbance on a Nanodrop 2000c.

Sequencing used naive CD4+ T cells from PBMCs. The cell subset or site label for this specimen denotes: CD45RA+ positively selected. This sequence uses TRBV28 and TRBJ2-1, with a tentative D call of TRBD1 or TRBD2, each matching 6 bases. This TCR was recovered from a man younger than 35 in good health. Some clones in this sample may be carry-over from other donors' samples. The nucleotides read TGTGCCAGCAGGGGGGCTAGCGCAAGCTCCTACAATGAGCAGTTCTTC. The encoded protein is CASRGASASSYNEQFF. Here the CDR3 is joined to the reference TRBV28 and TRBJ2-1 genes, and the full variable domain is: DVKVTQSSRYLVKRTGEKVFLECVQDMDHENMFWYRQDPGLGLRLIYFSYDVKMKEKGDIPEGYSVSREKKERFSLILESASTNQTSMYLCASRGASASSYNEQFFGPGTRLTVL.